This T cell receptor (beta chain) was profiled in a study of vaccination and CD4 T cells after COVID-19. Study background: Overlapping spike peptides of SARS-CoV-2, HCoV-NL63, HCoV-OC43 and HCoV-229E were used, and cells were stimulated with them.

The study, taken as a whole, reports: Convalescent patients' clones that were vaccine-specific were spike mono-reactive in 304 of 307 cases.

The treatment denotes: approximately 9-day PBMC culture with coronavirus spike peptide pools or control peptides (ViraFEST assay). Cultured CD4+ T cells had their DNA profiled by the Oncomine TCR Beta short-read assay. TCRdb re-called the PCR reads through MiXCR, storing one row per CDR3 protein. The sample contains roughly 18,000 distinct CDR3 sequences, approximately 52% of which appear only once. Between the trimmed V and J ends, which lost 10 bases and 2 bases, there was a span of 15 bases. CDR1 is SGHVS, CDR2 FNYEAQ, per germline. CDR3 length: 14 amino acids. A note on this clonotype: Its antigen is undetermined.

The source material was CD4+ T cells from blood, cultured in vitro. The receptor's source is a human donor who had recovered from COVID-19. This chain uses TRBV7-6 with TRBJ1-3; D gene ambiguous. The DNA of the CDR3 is TGTGCCACCGCTCAAGGGTGGACTGGAAACACCATATATTTT. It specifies CATAQGWTGNTIYF. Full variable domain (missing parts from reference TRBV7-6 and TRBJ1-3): GAGVSQSPRYKVTKRGQDVALRCDPISGHVSLYWYRQALGQGPEFLTYFNYEAQQDKSGLPNDRFSAERPEGSISTLTIQRTEQRDSAMYRCATAQGWTGNTIYFGEGSWLTVV.